This T cell receptor (beta chain) was profiled in a study of blood T cell repertoires in COVID-19. Study-wide background: Some COVID-19 samples were acute and others convalescent; all came from the United States, Italy and Spain.

The germline gives CDR1 ENHRY, CDR2 SYGVKD. CDR3 size: 15 residues. Trimming removed 10 bases from V and 0 bases from J, with 13 bases in between. Per the original data handling: Estimation of nucleated cell counts relied on the amplification of reference gene primers. The repertoire was sequenced with immunoSEQ multiplex PCR; TCRdb's copy has only in-frame clones and lacks some. That table furnishes V, J and clone size, whereas the DNA furnished D and trimming. The data hold about 25,000 clones, with approximately 81% observed a single time. This chain joins TRBV10-3 and TRBJ1-6; tentative D call: TRBD1 (5 bases). This TCR came from a man aged 70 or older with acute or convalescent COVID-19. Sequencing input: peripheral blood. CDR3 sequence reads: CATDPDSSYNSPLHF. DNA of the CDR3: TGTGCCACCGATCCCGACAGCTCCTATAATTCACCCCTCCACTTT.